This T cell receptor (beta chain) was identified during a study of T cell responses to AZD1222 COVID-19 vaccine. Produced via immunoSEQ multiplex PCR; TCRdb's table is partial and in-frame only. The sample includes about 110,000 clones, 80% to 95% of them seen just once. Concerning this clone: Its antigen is unknown.

The analysis combined second doses at about 4 or about 12 weeks. General study findings and limits: Spike-wide coverage was observed for vaccine-associated CD4 TCRs, with dominant responses at 160-218 and 743-854. Females made up more of the donors, who were largely white British, and clonal diversity may have come out too low.

Germline assignment: CDR1 GTSNPN and CDR2 SVGIG (reference sequence). Losses at the gene ends were 7 bases for V and 4 bases for J; bases not matched to a gene: 8. The CDR3 loop spans 15 amino acids. The receptor comes from an adult who received the AZD1222 COVID-19 vaccine. The chain carries TRBV30 and TRBJ2-3; 13 bases map to TRBD2. Sequences were derived from peripheral blood, sampled 28 days after the second AZD1222 dose. The CDR3 is CAYFRTSGSADTQYF. For the CDR3, the DNA is TGTGCCTACTTCCGGACTAGCGGGAGCGCAGATACGCAGTATTTT.